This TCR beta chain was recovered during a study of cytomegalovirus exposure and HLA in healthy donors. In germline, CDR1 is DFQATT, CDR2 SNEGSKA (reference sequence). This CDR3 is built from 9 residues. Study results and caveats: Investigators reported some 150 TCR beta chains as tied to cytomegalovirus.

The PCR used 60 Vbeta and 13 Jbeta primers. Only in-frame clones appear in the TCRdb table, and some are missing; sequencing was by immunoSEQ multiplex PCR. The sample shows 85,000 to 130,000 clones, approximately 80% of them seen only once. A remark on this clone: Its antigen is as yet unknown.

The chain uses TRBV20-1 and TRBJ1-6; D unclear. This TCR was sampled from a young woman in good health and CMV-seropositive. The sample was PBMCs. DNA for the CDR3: TGCGGGAGCCATTCACCCCTCCACTTT. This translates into CGSHSPLHF.